The rows below give T cell receptor beta chains drawn from one sample of a study of cytomegalovirus exposure and HLA in healthy donors. Profiled with immunoSEQ multiplex PCR; TCRdb holds only in-frame clones, not every one. The sample shows tens of thousands of clones, around 78% of them seen only once. Sequencing was performed on PBMCs. Receptors were obtained from a man in his fifties in good health and CMV-seronegative. Each CDR3 is given without its conserved first and last residue.

j_gene,v_gene,CDR3aa
TRBJ2-7,TRBV9,ASSVVAGTGIYEQY
TRBJ1-1,TRBV10-3,AISGQGNTEAF
TRBJ2-2,TRBV9,ASSVAGTGVFGELF
TRBJ1-2,TRBV27,ASTPTGGSYYGYT
TRBJ1-6,TRBV30,ARRQGEKSPLH
TRBJ1-3,TRBV5-6,ASSLFPGYPSGNTIY
TRBJ1-6,TRBV25-1,ASSEFGTGGLRSPLH
TRBJ2-5,TRBV28,ASRAPGQGQETQY
TRBJ1-3,TRBV25-1,ASQKTGASGNTIY
TRBJ1-2,TRBV6-5,ATHRGANYGYT
TRBJ1-1,TRBV18,ASVKQNTEAF
TRBJ2-7,TRBV27,ASRSGTGEQY
TRBJ2-7,TRBV7-7,ASSVSGSGEQY
TRBJ2-3,TRBV5-1,ASSKTSSDTQY
TRBJ2-7,TRBV2,ASSGGTLGEQY
TRBJ2-2,TRBV28,ASSLGGTGGFRELF
TRBJ2-1,TRBV28,ASREGRRNEQF
TRBJ1-4,TRBV5-1,ASSLGQGGEKLF
TRBJ1-1,TRBV6-5,ASREGVISEAF
TRBJ2-7,TRBV10-2,ASSDVGAGEQY
TRBJ1-2,TRBV2,ASSSTGTLGSYT
TRBJ2-1,TRBV28,ASSENRDYNEQF
TRBJ1-2,TRBV6-5,ASSYGKFGSHYGYT
TRBJ1-1,TRBV15,ATSRDLTGPQEAF
TRBJ2-3,TRBV28,SAGDTQY
TRBJ1-1,TRBV7-8,ASSPREGNTEAF
TRBJ1-4,TRBV7-2,ASNRGGDEKLF
TRBJ1-5,TRBV6-5,ASRQGNQPQH
TRBJ1-5,TRBV11-2,ASSLGTGERGQPQH
TRBJ2-7,TRBV6-5,ANSYTVGAKQY
TRBJ1-2,TRBV27,ASSSSTGASHGYT
TRBJ2-7,TRBV7-6,ASSWGQAYEQY
TRBJ2-7,TRBV7-9,ASSVMREGRSYEQY
TRBJ2-7,TRBV11-2,ASSLLGGQLYEQY
TRBJ1-2,TRBV14,ASSQVRNYGYT
TRBJ1-1,TRBV5-4,ASSLGGWMNTEAF
TRBJ2-5,TRBV10-3,AISEGLAGGQETQY
TRBJ1-6,TRBV7-9,ASSSGTDNSPLH
TRBJ2-3,TRBV6-1,ASSEYGSTDTQY
TRBJ1-1,TRBV19,ASSVDGRGTEAF
TRBJ1-1,TRBV4-1,ASSQVNLNTEAF
TRBJ2-1,TRBV2,ASRSTRTTNNEQF
TRBJ1-5,TRBV5-1,ASSLTGGPQPQH
TRBJ1-5,TRBV13,ASSLAGQPQH
TRBJ1-2,TRBV2,ASSYDGAEGYT
TRBJ1-1,TRBV19,ASRTGTGFGEAF
TRBJ1-1,TRBV13,ASSPRPEPAGAF
TRBJ2-6,TRBV27,ASSGWTVGANVLT